The 2 T cell receptor beta chains listed next were all sequenced from one sample in a study of response to subunit inactivated influenza vaccine. TCRdb itself ran the RT-PCR reads through MiXCR, one entry per CDR3 protein. This sample has 550,000 to 800,000 distinct CDR3 sequences; 15% to 18% occur once, and the top ten carry approximately 10%. The sample consisted of PBMCs from blood, taken approximately 13 days after vaccination. Source of these receptors: a man aged 50 to 60 who received an inactivated influenza vaccine.

This clonotype has at least ten counts. The rearrangement joins TRBV7-9 to TRBJ1-1, with unresolved D. The CDR3 runs to 14 residues. Looked up from germline, CDR1 is SEHNR and CDR2 is FQNEAQ (reference sequence). Trimming removed 5 bases at V and 7 bases at J, with 17 bases between. Here the CDR3 reads CASSPNQYRIEAFF. CDR3 nucleotide sequence: TGTGCCAGCAGCCCCAATCAATACCGTATTGAAGCTTTCTTT.

V usage is TRBV19 and J usage is TRBJ2-7, with TRBD2 as a possible D gene (6 bases). V lost 5 bases and J lost 3, with 14 bases in between. CDR1 and CDR2 from the germline V gene are LNHDA and SQIVND (reference sequence). This CDR3 contains 14 residues. In nucleotides, the CDR3 is TGTGCCAGTAGTTCACGGACGGACTACTACGAGCAGTACTTC. This sequence encodes CASSSRTDYYEQYF.